This is a list of T cell receptor beta chains from one sample in a study of immune characteristics of hereditary and idiopathic chronic pancreatitis. TCRdb keeps only in-frame clones here, not all; method: immunoSEQ multiplex PCR. Counted here are about 6,200 clones, approximately 80% occurring once; the ten biggest clones make up roughly 7.3%. Sample: pancreas tissue with hereditary chronic pancreatitis. Every receptor here comes from a human donor with chronic pancreatitis. The CDR3 runs from the conserved cysteine through the conserved F or W. D genes are given only for firm matches. Size tells how often a clone was seen (once, few, many) or the class of an expanded clone, and some rows leave it out.

J | D | size | V | DNA | CDR3
TRBJ1-1 | TRBD1 | - | TRBV6-5 | TGTGCCAGCAGAACGGGACAGGGGAGCGCTGAAGCTTTCTTT | CASRTGQGSAEAFF
TRBJ1-6 | - | - | TRBV6-5 | TGTGCCAGCAGTTATGGAGGAACAGGGTCACCCCTCCACTTT | CASSYGGTGSPLHF
TRBJ2-2 | TRBD2 | - | TRBV11-3 | TGTGCCAGCAGCCGGGCTAGCGGGACGAACACCGGGGAGCTGTTTTTT | CASSRASGTNTGELFF
TRBJ1-1 | - | - | TRBV5-6 | TGTGCCAGCAGCCTCCAGGTTGAGGTGAAGGACACTGAAGCTTTCTTT | CASSLQVEVKDTEAFF
TRBJ1-5 | TRBD1 | - | TRBV10-3 | TGTGCCATAGGACAGGGTGGGGAAAATCAGCCCCAGCATTTT | CAIGQGGENQPQHF
TRBJ1-1 | - | - | TRBV6-5 | TGTGCCAGCCAGTGGTCAAAGAACACTGAAGCTTTCTTT | CASQWSKNTEAFF
TRBJ1-6 | - | - | TRBV4-1 | TGCGCCAGCAGCCAAGAGGGAGGGTATAATTCACCCCTCCACTTT | CASSQEGGYNSPLHF
TRBJ1-1 | - | few | TRBV18 | TGTGCCAGCTCACCACAGAACACTGAAGCTTTCTTT | CASSPQNTEAFF
TRBJ1-5 | - | - | TRBV3-1/TRBV3-2 | TGTGCCAGCAGCCAGGACAGCGGTGTGAGTCAGCCCCAGCATTTT | CASSQDSGVSQPQHF
TRBJ2-2 | - | few | TRBV7-2 | TGTGCCAGCAGCTTAGATTACAGGGAAACCGGGGAGCTGTTTTTT | CASSLDYRETGELFF
TRBJ1-1 | - | - | TRBV20-1 | TGCAGTGCTAGTGGTCCAGGGGTGAGCACTGAAGCTTTCTTT | CSASGPGVSTEAFF
TRBJ2-4 | TRBD1 | - | TRBV10-3 | TGTGCCATCAAAGACGGGACAGGGGCGGGGGCAGCCAAAAACATTCAGTACTTC | CAIKDGTGAGAAKNIQYF
TRBJ1-4 | TRBD1 | - | TRBV7-9 | TGTGCCAGCAGCTCGGGACAGGGGGCGCAGAAACTGTTTTTT | CASSSGQGAQKLFF
TRBJ2-4 | - | - | TRBV7-9 | TGTGCCAGCAGCTTAGGGCAGGGAACGGGCAAAAACATTCAGTACTTC | CASSLGQGTGKNIQYF
TRBJ1-2 | TRBD1 | - | TRBV28 | TGTGCCAGCAGTTCTGGGGGGACAGGGTCCAACTATGGCTACACCTTC | CASSSGGTGSNYGYTF
TRBJ1-2 | - | once | TRBV6-5 | TGTGCCAGCAGTTACTGGGACCGGACGTCCTATGGCTACACCTTC | CASSYWDRTSYGYTF
TRBJ1-5 | - | large | TRBV6-5 | TGTGCCAGCAGTTTGTCCGGTGGCCAGCCCCAGCATTTT | CASSLSGGQPQHF
TRBJ1-2 | - | - | TRBV5-1 | TGCGCCAGCAGCGGGGGGGACGGCTATGGCTACACCTTC | CASSGGDGYGYTF
TRBJ1-2 | - | - | TRBV6-1 | TGTGCCAGCAGTATACGAGGGGACTATGGCTACACCTTC | CASSIRGDYGYTF
TRBJ1-1 | - | - | TRBV6-1 | TGTGCCAGCAGTGATGTGTACTCCACCTTGACTGAAGCTTTCTTT | CASSDVYSTLTEAFF
TRBJ2-6 | TRBD1 | - | TRBV30 | TGTGCCTGGAGCCACAGGGGCGCTGGGGCCAACGTCCTGACTTTC | CAWSHRGAGANVLTF
TRBJ2-3 | TRBD2 | once | TRBV3-1/TRBV3-2 | TGTGCCAGCAGCCAAGGGGCTAGCGGGAGGGGTACGCAGTATTTT | CASSQGASGRGTQYF
TRBJ1-1 | - | - | TRBV12-3/TRBV12-4 | TGTGCCAGCAGTCCCTACAGGGTAACTGAAGCTTTCTTT | CASSPYRVTEAFF
TRBJ1-1 | - | once | TRBV30 | TGTGCCTGGAGGGGACTGCCGAACACTGAAGCTTTCTTT | CAWRGLPNTEAFF
TRBJ1-5 | TRBD1 | - | TRBV6-2/TRBV6-3 | TGTGCCAGCAGTCTTCTGGACAGGAGCAATCAGCCCCAGCATTTT | CASSLLDRSNQPQHF
TRBJ1-6 | TRBD1 | - | TRBV6-4 | TGTGCCAGCAAGGGGGGACAGGATAATTCACCCCTCCACTTT | CASKGGQDNSPLHF
TRBJ2-5 | - | - | TRBV6-2/TRBV6-3 | TGTGCCAGCAGCTCGCTTTTTGGGGCTGAGCAAGAGACCCAGTACTTC | CASSSLFGAEQETQYF
TRBJ2-3 | - | - | TRBV7-6 | TGTGCCAGCAGCTTAGGGCGAGATACGCAGTATTTT | CASSLGRDTQYF
TRBJ2-5 | TRBD1 | - | TRBV7-6 | TGTGCCAGCAGCGACACGGGCGTATGGGGACAGGGTGAGACCCAGTACTTC | CASSDTGVWGQGETQYF